Listed below are T cell receptor beta chains from one sample, sequenced in a study of T cell responses to AZD1222 COVID-19 vaccine. Sequencing was performed with immunoSEQ multiplex PCR; in TCRdb, only in-frame clones are kept and a portion is missing. Of 100,000 to 150,000 clones in the sample, approximately 90% were seen once. Sequencing used peripheral blood, obtained 28 days after the second dose of the MenACWY control vaccine. The receptors were sampled from an adult who received the MenACWY meningococcal vaccine as a control. Both conserved end residues are part of each CDR3. Each record gives: D gene, clone size, V gene, J gene, CDR3 DNA, CDR3 protein. A D gene is named only where the DNA matches it firmly. A row's size may be missing; if present it is once, few, many or a size class.

d_call: NA
clone_size: few
v_call: TRBV4-1
j_call: TRBJ1-1
cdr3_nt: TGCGCCAGCAGAAACAGAGTCGAGAACACTGAAGCTTTCTTT
cdr3_aa: CASRNRVENTEAFF

d_call: NA
clone_size: NA
v_call: TRBV15
j_call: TRBJ1-5
cdr3_nt: TGTGCCACCAGCAGGGAGAGGAACCAGCCCCAGCATTTT
cdr3_aa: CATSRERNQPQHF

d_call: NA
clone_size: NA
v_call: TRBV11-2
j_call: TRBJ1-2
cdr3_nt: TGTGCCAGCAGCTTAATCGGGTCGGACTATGGCTACACCTTC
cdr3_aa: CASSLIGSDYGYTF

d_call: NA
clone_size: few
v_call: TRBV11-3
j_call: TRBJ1-1
cdr3_nt: TGTGCCAGCAGCACGGGGAGGTCGACTGAAGCTTTCTTT
cdr3_aa: CASSTGRSTEAFF

d_call: NA
clone_size: once
v_call: TRBV11-2
j_call: TRBJ2-5
cdr3_nt: TGTGCCAGCAGCTTAAGAGGGAAAGAGACCCAGTACTTC
cdr3_aa: CASSLRGKETQYF

d_call: NA
clone_size: NA
v_call: TRBV24-1
j_call: TRBJ1-5
cdr3_nt: TGTGCCACCAGTGATCCCAATCAGCCCCAGCATTTT
cdr3_aa: CATSDPNQPQHF

d_call: NA
clone_size: NA
v_call: TRBV28
j_call: TRBJ2-5
cdr3_nt: TGTGCCAGCAGTCCGGGTTTTCAAGAGACCCAGTACTTC
cdr3_aa: CASSPGFQETQYF

d_call: TRBD1
clone_size: NA
v_call: TRBV7-8
j_call: TRBJ1-2
cdr3_nt: TGTGCCAGCAGCTTAGAATTGGGGCAGGGGGCCTATGGCTACACCTTC
cdr3_aa: CASSLELGQGAYGYTF

d_call: NA
clone_size: NA
v_call: TRBV12-3/TRBV12-4
j_call: TRBJ1-3
cdr3_nt: TGTGCCAGCAGTTACTCTGGAAACACCATATATTTT
cdr3_aa: CASSYSGNTIYF

d_call: NA
clone_size: once
v_call: TRBV2
j_call: TRBJ1-5
cdr3_nt: TGTGCCAGCAGTGAAGTGGGGGCAGGGGCCGTGGGCAATCAGCCCCAGCATTTT
cdr3_aa: CASSEVGAGAVGNQPQHF

d_call: NA
clone_size: NA
v_call: TRBV19
j_call: TRBJ2-7
cdr3_nt: TGTGCCAGTAGTCCTCAGGGAATCTACGAGCAGTACTTC
cdr3_aa: CASSPQGIYEQYF

d_call: NA
clone_size: NA
v_call: TRBV3-1/TRBV3-2
j_call: TRBJ2-7
cdr3_nt: TGTGCCAGCAGCCAGGCGGGAGAGCAGTACTTC
cdr3_aa: CASSQAGEQYF

d_call: TRBD1
clone_size: NA
v_call: TRBV7-8
j_call: TRBJ1-2
cdr3_nt: TGTGCCAGCAGCCGGACAGGGGGAAGCAATAACTATGGCTACACCTTC
cdr3_aa: CASSRTGGSNNYGYTF

d_call: NA
clone_size: NA
v_call: TRBV7-9
j_call: TRBJ2-1
cdr3_nt: TGTGCCAGCACCCTTTTGCTCTACAATGAGCAGTTCTTC
cdr3_aa: CASTLLLYNEQFF

d_call: NA
clone_size: NA
v_call: TRBV3-1/TRBV3-2
j_call: TRBJ2-7
cdr3_nt: TGTGCCAGCAGCCAAGGATCGGGGGCCTACGAGCAGTACTTC
cdr3_aa: CASSQGSGAYEQYF

d_call: NA
clone_size: NA
v_call: TRBV11-3
j_call: TRBJ1-1
cdr3_nt: TGTGCCAGCAGCTCGGGTCGGTTGGACTCTGAAGCTTTCTTT
cdr3_aa: CASSSGRLDSEAFF

d_call: NA
clone_size: NA
v_call: TRBV6-1
j_call: TRBJ1-1
cdr3_nt: TGTGCCAGCAGTGAAGGTGGCACCCGGGTGGGCACTGAAGCTTTCTTT
cdr3_aa: CASSEGGTRVGTEAFF

d_call: NA
clone_size: NA
v_call: TRBV27
j_call: TRBJ1-5
cdr3_nt: TGTGCCAGCAGTTCGCAGGGTAGACAGCCCCAGCATTTT
cdr3_aa: CASSSQGRQPQHF

d_call: NA
clone_size: NA
v_call: TRBV30
j_call: TRBJ2-7
cdr3_nt: TGTGCCTGCGGACAGTTCCTGGGGTCCGAGCAGTACTTC
cdr3_aa: CACGQFLGSEQYF

d_call: NA
clone_size: NA
v_call: TRBV12-3/TRBV12-4
j_call: TRBJ1-3
cdr3_nt: TGTGCCAGCAGTTTTCCCCAGAACACCATATATTTT
cdr3_aa: CASSFPQNTIYF

d_call: NA
clone_size: NA
v_call: TRBV3-1/TRBV3-2
j_call: TRBJ1-1
cdr3_nt: TGTGCCAGCAGCCAACCAGGGCCGGGCACTGAAGCTTTCTTT
cdr3_aa: CASSQPGPGTEAFF

d_call: TRBD1
clone_size: once
v_call: TRBV12-3/TRBV12-4
j_call: TRBJ1-2
cdr3_nt: TGTGCCAGCACCCGACAGGGCAACTATGGCTACACCTTC
cdr3_aa: CASTRQGNYGYTF

d_call: NA
clone_size: NA
v_call: TRBV19
j_call: TRBJ2-7
cdr3_nt: TGTGCCAGTAGCCCATCGACAGGAGAATCCTACGAGCAGTACTTC
cdr3_aa: CASSPSTGESYEQYF

d_call: TRBD1
clone_size: NA
v_call: TRBV10-1
j_call: TRBJ1-6
cdr3_nt: TGCGCCAGCAGTGAGTCGGGGACAGGGGTCGGTAATTCACCCCTCCACTTT
cdr3_aa: CASSESGTGVGNSPLHF

d_call: NA
clone_size: NA
v_call: TRBV7-2
j_call: TRBJ1-2
cdr3_nt: TGTGCCAGCAAAGGTTGGGGGGGCTACACCTTC
cdr3_aa: CASKGWGGYTF

d_call: NA
clone_size: once
v_call: TRBV7-8
j_call: TRBJ2-5
cdr3_nt: TGTGCCAGCAGCTTAGCGCCTCTTCTGGCGCTTAGGGTCCAAGAGACCCAGTACTTC
cdr3_aa: CASSLAPLLALRVQETQYF

d_call: NA
clone_size: NA
v_call: TRBV2
j_call: TRBJ1-2
cdr3_nt: TGTGCCAGCAGGGGAGACACCTATGGCTACACCTTC
cdr3_aa: CASRGDTYGYTF

d_call: TRBD1
clone_size: NA
v_call: TRBV19
j_call: TRBJ2-7
cdr3_nt: TGTGCCAGTAGTATAGATCAAGGCAGGGGGTTCGCCTACGAGCAGTACTTC
cdr3_aa: CASSIDQGRGFAYEQYF

d_call: NA
clone_size: NA
v_call: TRBV6-1
j_call: TRBJ1-5
cdr3_nt: TGTGCCAGCAGTGAGGCGGCCCCGCAGCCCCAGCATTTT
cdr3_aa: CASSEAAPQPQHF

d_call: NA
clone_size: NA
v_call: TRBV5-1
j_call: TRBJ2-2
cdr3_nt: TGCGCCAGCAGCTTGACCCCACCTACGAACACCGGGGAGCTGTTTTTT
cdr3_aa: CASSLTPPTNTGELFF

d_call: NA
clone_size: NA
v_call: TRBV4-2
j_call: TRBJ1-6
cdr3_nt: TGTGCCAGCAGCCTCGGGGGCAGCTCCTATAATTCACCCCTCCACTTT
cdr3_aa: CASSLGGSSYNSPLHF

d_call: TRBD1
clone_size: NA
v_call: TRBV5-1
j_call: TRBJ1-1
cdr3_nt: TGCGCCAGCAGCAACACAGGGGGAGGCACTGAAGCTTTCTTT
cdr3_aa: CASSNTGGGTEAFF

d_call: TRBD2
clone_size: NA
v_call: TRBV14
j_call: TRBJ2-1
cdr3_nt: TGTGCCAGCAGCCAAGAAACTGGGACTAGCGGTTCGCTTAGCTCCTACAATGAGCAGTTCTTC
cdr3_aa: CASSQETGTSGSLSSYNEQFF

d_call: NA
clone_size: NA
v_call: TRBV6-1
j_call: TRBJ2-1
cdr3_nt: TGTGCCAGCAGTGACCTCGGCGGGTCCTACAATGAGCAGTTCTTC
cdr3_aa: CASSDLGGSYNEQFF

d_call: TRBD1
clone_size: NA
v_call: TRBV5-5
j_call: TRBJ2-2
cdr3_nt: TGTGCCAGCAGCTTGGGGACAGGGACGAACACCGGGGAGCTGTTTTTT
cdr3_aa: CASSLGTGTNTGELFF

d_call: NA
clone_size: NA
v_call: TRBV27
j_call: TRBJ1-3
cdr3_nt: TGTGCCAGCAGTTATCGGGGACCGGGCTCTGGAAACACCATATATTTT
cdr3_aa: CASSYRGPGSGNTIYF

d_call: TRBD1
clone_size: NA
v_call: TRBV5-1
j_call: TRBJ1-3
cdr3_nt: TGCGCCAGCAGCGTAACCGGGACAGGGATTGGAAACACCATATATTTT
cdr3_aa: CASSVTGTGIGNTIYF

d_call: TRBD1
clone_size: few
v_call: TRBV28
j_call: TRBJ1-3
cdr3_nt: TGTGCCAGCGACCGCGGACAGGGAGGCCTCTCTGGAAACACCATATATTTT
cdr3_aa: CASDRGQGGLSGNTIYF

d_call: NA
clone_size: NA
v_call: TRBV7-2
j_call: TRBJ1-1
cdr3_nt: TGTGCCAGCAGCTCCCAGCTGGGGGGGACAGCTTTCTTT
cdr3_aa: CASSSQLGGTAFF

d_call: TRBD1
clone_size: NA
v_call: TRBV5-6
j_call: TRBJ1-5
cdr3_nt: TGTGCCAGCAGCTTAACACAGGGGATGGGCAATCAGCCCCAGCATTTT
cdr3_aa: CASSLTQGMGNQPQHF

d_call: TRBD1
clone_size: NA
v_call: TRBV7-2
j_call: TRBJ1-3
cdr3_nt: TGTGCCAGCAGCCGGACAGGGGACTCTGGAAACACCATATATTTT
cdr3_aa: CASSRTGDSGNTIYF

d_call: NA
clone_size: NA
v_call: TRBV19
j_call: TRBJ1-4
cdr3_nt: TGTGCCAGTAGTATTATGAAGTTCGGGCGGGAAAAACTGTTTTTT
cdr3_aa: CASSIMKFGREKLFF